This T cell receptor beta chain was recovered during a study of blood T cell repertoires in COVID-19. CDR1 and CDR2 (germline): SGHDT, YYEEEE. After removal of 4 bases from V and 4 bases from J, the junction contained 8 bases not matched to a gene. This CDR3 has 15 amino acids. Data came from immunoSEQ multiplex PCR; TCRdb stores just in-frame clones and leaves some out. The profile shows some 40,000 clones, about 88% of them singletons. This receptor was taken from a human donor in a cohort sampled during active COVID-19. The sample consisted of peripheral blood. V usage is TRBV5-6 and J usage is TRBJ1-3, with 7 bases aligning to TRBD1. In nucleotides, the CDR3 is TGTGCCAGCAGCGCAAGGGACAGCCGGGGAAACACCATATATTTT. Protein: CASSARDSRGNTIYF.